Listed here are 22 T cell receptor beta chains from one sample, sequenced in a study of CD8 T cells in ankylosing spondylitis. Each CDR3 protein is one row after TCRdb ran MiXCR on the 5' RACE reads. Of roughly 160,000 distinct CDR3 sequences listed, around a tenth are singletons. Sequences were obtained from blood, either unsorted or a sorted T cell fraction (not recorded which). These receptors all stem from a male donor with ankylosing spondylitis or in good health (not recorded which).

At least ten counts were recorded for this clonotype. The chain is built from TRBV13 and TRBJ2-1; 10 bases match TRBD2. This CDR3 comprises 17 residues. The V gene's germline CDR1 is PRHDT and CDR2 FYEKMQ (reference sequence). V trimming: 6 bases; J trimming: 3 bases; junction bases outside the gene matches: 11. CDR3 region: CASSFSGGPLIYNEQFF. DNA of the CDR3: TGTGCCAGCAGTTTTAGCGGGGGGCCGTTAATCTACAATGAGCAGTTCTTC.

This clonotype was observed at least ten times. V and J are TRBV24-1 and TRBJ2-7; 14 bases match TRBD2. Losses at the gene ends were 3 bases for V and 4 bases for J; bases not matched to a gene: 4. CDR1 and CDR2 (germline): KGHDR, SFDVKD. The CDR3 is 16 amino acids. CDR3 nucleotides: TGTGCCACCAGTGATGTCCGACTAGCGGGGGGGTACGAGCAGTACTTC. It translates to CATSDVRLAGGYEQYF.

The table lists this clonotype with many counts. V and J are TRBV27 and TRBJ1-5; a weak D match, TRBD1 (5 bases). Germline V lookup: CDR1 MNHEY, CDR2 SMNVEV (reference sequence). The V end lost 5 bases, the J end lost 2 bases, and 16 bases lay between the germline ends. This CDR3 comprises 16 residues. The CDR3: CASSPHQGSGNQPQHF. CDR3 nucleotides: TGTGCCAGCAGTCCCCATCAGGGATCGGGCAATCAGCCCCAGCATTTT.

The chain recombines TRBV6-1 with TRBJ1-5; TRBD1 matches at 7 bases. The CDR3 consists of 14 residues. The J segment lost 3 bases and the V segment lost 6 bases, leaving 5 bases of the junction unmatched. Germline lookup yields CDR1 MNHNS and CDR2 SASEGT. DNA for the CDR3: TGTGCCAGCAGGGCCGACAGGGACAATCAGCCCCAGCATTTT. Its translation: CASRADRDNQPQHF.

The genes are TRBV4-2 and TRBJ2-7; D not certain. The CDR3 has 14 amino acids. The germline V and J ends were trimmed by 4 bases and 0 bases, with 10 bases remaining between them. Germline lookup yields CDR1 LGHNA and CDR2 YNFKEQ. The CDR3 here is CASSPVPLSYEQYF. As DNA, the CDR3 is TGTGCCAGCAGCCCCGTGCCCCTCTCCTACGAGCAGTACTTC.

This clonotype was observed many times. The rearrangement uses TRBV18 and TRBJ2-1, with D possibly TRBD2 on 5 matching bases. Trimming shortened V by 2 bases and J by 5 bases, and 13 bases separated the two germline ends. The CDR3 totals 15 residues. The germline V gene encodes CDR1 KGHSH and CDR2 LQKENI. The chain's CDR3 is CASSPRAGFDNEQFF. CDR3 bases: TGTGCCAGCTCACCAAGGGCGGGCTTCGACAATGAGCAGTTCTTC.

This clonotype came up many times. The rearrangement joins TRBV5-6 to TRBJ2-3; a weak D match, TRBD2 (6 bases). With 4 bases removed from V and 3 bases from J, the gap between germline ends came to 12 bases. Germline V lookup: CDR1 SGHDT, CDR2 YYEEEE. The CDR3 has 14 amino acids. The CDR3 sequence is CASSRTMKTDTQYF. The DNA for the CDR3 is TGTGCCAGCAGCCGGACTATGAAAACAGATACGCAGTATTTT.

This clonotype has a handful of counts. This chain connects TRBV7-6 to TRBJ2-3, with 9 positions matching TRBD2. V dropped 3 bases and J dropped 3; count of bases not matched to a gene: 13. CDR1 is SGHVS, CDR2 FNYEAQ, per germline. This CDR3 has 18 residues. The CDR3 DNA reads TGTGCCAGCAGCTTTGAAGTGTGGGCGGGGGGGACGACAGATACGCAGTATTTT. Its translation is CASSFEVWAGGTTDTQYF. Supplemented by reference TRBV7-6 and TRBJ2-3, the full variable domain reads GAGVSQSPRYKVTKRGQDVALRCDPISGHVSLYWYRQALGQGPEFLTYFNYEAQQDKSGLPNDRFSAERPEGSISTLTIQRTEQRDSAMYRCASSFEVWAGGTTDTQYFGPGTRLTVL.

This clonotype was counted ten times or more. The J gene is TRBJ2-5, the V gene TRBV10-3; no clear D gene. Trimming took 3 bases from V and 1 from J, leaving 12 bases between them. CDR1 is ENHRY, CDR2 SYGVKD, per germline. The CDR3 is made up of 15 amino acids. DNA for the CDR3: TGTGCCATCAGTGAACTCGTGGGGTTCCAAGAGACCCAGTACTTC. Protein product: CAISELVGFQETQYF.

This clonotype was observed a handful of times. The CDR3 region is CSAEGTSGPYNEQFF. CDR3 DNA sequence: TGCAGTGCGGAAGGGACTAGCGGACCCTACAATGAGCAGTTCTTC. V and J are TRBV20-1 and TRBJ2-1; 11 bases map to TRBD2. The J segment lost 2 bases and the V segment lost 6 bases, leaving 6 bases of the junction unmatched. The CDR3 length is 15 residues. Per the germline V gene, CDR1 is DFQATT and CDR2 is SNEGSKA (reference sequence).

This clonotype was picked up a small number of times. The gene calls are TRBV5-6 and TRBJ1-2; TRBD1 aligns across 7 bases. Germline CDR1 is SGHDT and CDR2 is YYEEEE. J was trimmed by 8 bases and V by 1 base; bases with no gene match: 8. This CDR3 comprises 14 residues. The CDR3 coding sequence is TGTGCCAGCAGCTTGTCTCAGGGGGTCTACGGCTACACCTTC. Residues: CASSLSQGVYGYTF.

This clonotype was observed at least ten times. The chain carries TRBV9 and TRBJ2-3; perhaps TRBD2 as D (6 bases). The CDR3 is 15 amino acids. Germline CDR1 and CDR2: SGDLS and YYNGEE. Deletions cut 1 base from V and 0 bases from J, with 9 bases between. CDR3 protein: CASSVNGGSTDTQYF. DNA of the CDR3: TGTGCCAGCAGCGTAAATGGGGGGAGCACAGATACGCAGTATTTT.

This clonotype appeared many times. The chain recombines TRBV5-1 with TRBJ2-1; 12 bases map to TRBD2. The junction had 8 bases not matched to a gene; V was cut back by 1 base and J by 6 bases. In germline, CDR1 is SGHRS, CDR2 YFSETQ. The CDR3 runs 17 residues. The chain's CDR3 is CASSLNSLAGGLNEQFF. Here the CDR3 DNA reads TGCGCCAGCAGCTTGAACTCTCTAGCGGGAGGGCTCAATGAGCAGTTCTTC.

At least ten counts were recorded for this clonotype. The rearrangement uses TRBV5-1 and TRBJ2-1; 11 bases line up with TRBD2. CDR3 size: 14 residues. Germline trimming cut 5 bases from V and 7 bases from J; bases unmatched to any gene: 5. The germline V gene has CDR1 SGHRS and CDR2 YFSETQ. For the CDR3, the DNA is TGCGCCAGCAGGATAGCGGGGGGGCAGAATGAGCAGTTCTTC. It encodes CASRIAGGQNEQFF.

There are many counts of this clonotype. This chain links TRBV18 with TRBJ1-2; TRBD1 matches at 9 bases. V shed 6 bases, J shed 6 bases, and the junction held 17 bases outside the gene matches. In germline, CDR1 is KGHSH, CDR2 LQKENI. The CDR3 is 17 amino acids. CDR3 bases: TGTGCCAGCTCCCCAACTGCGTTCCGGGACAGGGTCGATGGCTACACCTTC. This encodes CASSPTAFRDRVDGYTF.

The CDR3 spells CATHSTNEKLFF. CDR3 in DNA: TGTGCCACCCACAGCACTAATGAAAAACTGTTTTTT. The chain recombines TRBV7-9 with TRBJ1-4; D is undetermined. The V end was cut by 10 bases, the J end by 2 bases, with 8 bases between. This CDR3 is built from 12 residues. Germline-derived CDR1 and CDR2 are SEHNR and FQNEAQ (reference sequence). Together with reference TRBV7-9 and TRBJ1-4, the CDR3 gives the full variable domain: DTGVSQNPRHKITKRGQNVTFRCDPISEHNRLYWYRQTLGQGPEFLTYFQNEAQLEKSRLLSDRFSAERPKGSFSTLEIQRTEQGDSAMYLCATHSTNEKLFFGSGTQLSVL.

The V gene is TRBV5-1, the J gene TRBJ1-4; D is uncertain. CDR1 is SGHRS and CDR2 is YFSETQ in the germline V gene. V lost 7 bases and J lost 3, with 13 bases in between. The CDR3 sequence is 14 residues long. The CDR3 loop reads CASPEGKSNEKLFF. For the CDR3, the DNA is TGCGCCAGCCCGGAGGGAAAATCTAATGAAAAACTGTTTTTT.

This clonotype was found a few times. This chain links TRBV27 with TRBJ2-2; D gene ambiguous. With 2 bases removed from V and 6 bases from J, the gap between germline ends came to 4 bases. Germline CDR1 and CDR2: MNHEY and SMNVEV (reference sequence). The CDR3 contains 12 residues. The chain's CDR3 is CASSLIPGELFF. In DNA, the CDR3 is TGTGCCAGCAGTTTAATTCCCGGGGAGCTGTTTTTT.

This clonotype has ten or more counts. The gene calls are TRBV4-1 and TRBJ2-1; 9 bases line up with TRBD2. V lost 0 bases, J lost 2 bases, and 11 bases stayed unmatched. Germline CDR1 and CDR2: MGHRA and YSYEKL. This CDR3 is built from 19 residues. CDR3 coding DNA: TGCGCCAGCAGCCAAGATGAGTCCGTAGCGGGAGCGGCCTACAATGAGCAGTTCTTC. Its protein product is CASSQDESVAGAAYNEQFF.

This clonotype showed up many times. The chain links TRBV15 to TRBJ2-1; D may be TRBD1 (6 bases). The CDR3 spans 14 residues. The V gene's germline CDR1 is LNHNV and CDR2 YYDKDF (reference sequence). V lost 0 bases and J lost 5, with 8 bases in between. CDR3 region: CATSREPGDNEQFF. The CDR3 bases are TGTGCCACCAGCAGAGAGCCAGGGGACAATGAGCAGTTCTTC.

This clonotype was found a few times. The CDR3 region is CASSFRAEFSYEQYF. The CDR3 bases are TGTGCCAGCAGCTTTAGGGCAGAATTCTCCTACGAGCAGTACTTC. The V and J genes are TRBV7-2 and TRBJ2-7; D remains ambiguous. The germline gives CDR1 SGHTA, CDR2 FQGNSA. The V end was cut by 3 bases, the J end by 0 bases, with 12 bases between. The CDR3 length is 15 residues.

The chain employs TRBV5-1 and TRBJ1-4; the D gene is possibly TRBD1 (5 bases). V was trimmed by 4 bases and J by 4 bases, leaving 17 bases between them. This CDR3 has 16 residues. Germline V gene data show CDR1 as SGHRS and CDR2 as YFSETQ. Here the CDR3 reads CASSHDRRVGNEKLFF. In nucleotides, the CDR3 is TGCGCCAGCAGCCATGACAGACGAGTCGGTAATGAAAAACTGTTTTTT.